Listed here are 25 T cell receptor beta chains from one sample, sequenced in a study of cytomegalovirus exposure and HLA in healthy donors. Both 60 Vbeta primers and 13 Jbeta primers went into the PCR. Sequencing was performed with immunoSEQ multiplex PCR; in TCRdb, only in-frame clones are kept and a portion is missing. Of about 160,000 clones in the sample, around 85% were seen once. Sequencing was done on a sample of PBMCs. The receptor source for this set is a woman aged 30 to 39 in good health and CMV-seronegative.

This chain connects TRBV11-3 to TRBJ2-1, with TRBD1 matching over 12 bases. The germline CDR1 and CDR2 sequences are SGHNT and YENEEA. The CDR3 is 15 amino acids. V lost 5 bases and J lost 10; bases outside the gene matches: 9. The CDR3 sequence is CASSPMGQGANEQFF. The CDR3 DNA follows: TGTGCCAGCAGCCCCATGGGACAGGGGGCCAACGAGCAGTTCTTC.

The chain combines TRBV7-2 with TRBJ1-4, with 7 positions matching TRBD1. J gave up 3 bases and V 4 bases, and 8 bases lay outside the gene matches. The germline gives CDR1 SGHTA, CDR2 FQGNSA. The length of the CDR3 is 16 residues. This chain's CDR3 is CASSSIPGQSNEKLFF. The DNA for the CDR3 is TGTGCCAGCAGCTCTATCCCGGGACAGTCTAATGAAAAACTGTTTTTT.

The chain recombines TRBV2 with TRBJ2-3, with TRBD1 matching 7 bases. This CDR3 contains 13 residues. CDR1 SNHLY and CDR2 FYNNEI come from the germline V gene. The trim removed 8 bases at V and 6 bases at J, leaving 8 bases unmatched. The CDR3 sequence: CASGRDRGDTQYF. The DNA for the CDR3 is TGTGCCAGCGGCCGGGACAGAGGGGATACGCAGTATTTT.

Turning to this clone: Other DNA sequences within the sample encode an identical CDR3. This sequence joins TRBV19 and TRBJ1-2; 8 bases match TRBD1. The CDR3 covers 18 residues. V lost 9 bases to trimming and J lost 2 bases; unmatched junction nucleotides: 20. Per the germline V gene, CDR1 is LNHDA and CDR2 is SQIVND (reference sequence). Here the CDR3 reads CASSRGRGRKKANYGYTF. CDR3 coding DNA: TGTGCCAGCTCCCGCGGCAGGGGGCGGAAGAAAGCAAACTATGGCTACACCTTC.

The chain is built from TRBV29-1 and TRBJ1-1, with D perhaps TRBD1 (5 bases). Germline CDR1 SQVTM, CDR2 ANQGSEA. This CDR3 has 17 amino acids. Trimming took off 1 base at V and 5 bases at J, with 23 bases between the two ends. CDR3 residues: CSVEGWQGGRTGTEAFF. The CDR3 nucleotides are TGCAGCGTTGAAGGGTGGCAGGGAGGGCGAACGGGGACTGAAGCTTTCTTT.

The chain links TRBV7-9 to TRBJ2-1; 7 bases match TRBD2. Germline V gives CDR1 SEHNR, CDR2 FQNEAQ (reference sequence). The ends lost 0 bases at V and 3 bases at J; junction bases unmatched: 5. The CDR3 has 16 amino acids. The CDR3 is CASSLALREDYNEQFF. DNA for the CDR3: TGTGCCAGCAGCTTAGCTTTACGGGAGGACTACAATGAGCAGTTCTTC.

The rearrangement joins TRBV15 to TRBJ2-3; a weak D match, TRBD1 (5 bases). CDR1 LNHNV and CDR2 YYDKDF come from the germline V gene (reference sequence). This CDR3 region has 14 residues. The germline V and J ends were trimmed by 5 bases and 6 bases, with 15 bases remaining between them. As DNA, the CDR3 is TGTGCCACCAGCCGGAACTGGGGCCTGGATACGCAGTATTTT. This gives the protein CATSRNWGLDTQYF.

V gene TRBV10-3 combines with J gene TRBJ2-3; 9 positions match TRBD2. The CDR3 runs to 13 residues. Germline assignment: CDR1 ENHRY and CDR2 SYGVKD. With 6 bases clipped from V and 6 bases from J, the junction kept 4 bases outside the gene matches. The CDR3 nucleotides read TGTGCCATCAGCGGGACTAGCTGGGATACGCAGTATTTT. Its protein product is CAISGTSWDTQYF.

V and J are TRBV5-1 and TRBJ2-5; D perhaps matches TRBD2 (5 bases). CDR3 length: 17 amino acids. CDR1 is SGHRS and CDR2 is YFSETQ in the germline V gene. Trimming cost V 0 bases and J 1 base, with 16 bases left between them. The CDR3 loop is CASSLAGGPRAQETQYF. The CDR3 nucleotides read TGCGCCAGCAGCTTGGCTGGCGGGCCCCGGGCCCAAGAGACCCAGTACTTC.

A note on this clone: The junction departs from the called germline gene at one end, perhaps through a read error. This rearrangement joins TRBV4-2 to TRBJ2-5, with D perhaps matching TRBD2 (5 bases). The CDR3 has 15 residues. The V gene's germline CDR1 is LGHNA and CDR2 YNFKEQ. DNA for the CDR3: TGTGCCAGCAGCCCCTCGGACGGGAACCAAGAGATCCAGTACTTC. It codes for CASSPSDGNQEIQYF.

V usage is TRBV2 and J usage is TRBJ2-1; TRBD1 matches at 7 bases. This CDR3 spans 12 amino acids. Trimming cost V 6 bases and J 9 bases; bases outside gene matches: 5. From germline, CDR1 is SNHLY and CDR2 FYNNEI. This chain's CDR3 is CASSENRGEQFF. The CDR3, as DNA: TGTGCCAGCAGCGAAAACAGGGGTGAGCAGTTCTTC.

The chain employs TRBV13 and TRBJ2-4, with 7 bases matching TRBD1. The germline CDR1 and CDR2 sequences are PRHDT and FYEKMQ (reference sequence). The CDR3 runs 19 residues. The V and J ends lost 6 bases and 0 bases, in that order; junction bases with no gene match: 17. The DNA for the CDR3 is TGTGCCAGCAGGGCCACCCGGGACAGAGAAATCTTAGCCAAAAACATTCAGTACTTC. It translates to CASRATRDREILAKNIQYF.

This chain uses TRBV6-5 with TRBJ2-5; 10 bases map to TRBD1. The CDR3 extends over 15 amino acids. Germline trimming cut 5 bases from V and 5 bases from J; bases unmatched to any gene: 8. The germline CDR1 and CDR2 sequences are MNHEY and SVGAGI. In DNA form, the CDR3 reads TGTGCCAGCAGTCCCGACAGGGGGCGGACGGAGACCCAGTACTTC. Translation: CASSPDRGRTETQYF.

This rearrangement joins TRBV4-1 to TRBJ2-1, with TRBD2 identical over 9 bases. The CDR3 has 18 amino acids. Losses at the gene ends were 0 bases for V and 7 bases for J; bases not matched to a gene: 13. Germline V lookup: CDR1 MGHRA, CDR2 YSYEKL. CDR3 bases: TGCGCCAGCAGCCAAGATCTGGGGCGGGGGGGCCGTAGGAATGAGCAGTTCTTC. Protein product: CASSQDLGRGGRRNEQFF.

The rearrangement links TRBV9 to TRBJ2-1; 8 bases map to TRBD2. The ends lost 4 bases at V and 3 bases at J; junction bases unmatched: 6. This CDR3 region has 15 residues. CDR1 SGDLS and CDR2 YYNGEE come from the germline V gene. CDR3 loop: CASSIGTSGYNEQFF. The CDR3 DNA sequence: TGTGCCAGCAGCATCGGGACTAGTGGCTACAATGAGCAGTTCTTC.

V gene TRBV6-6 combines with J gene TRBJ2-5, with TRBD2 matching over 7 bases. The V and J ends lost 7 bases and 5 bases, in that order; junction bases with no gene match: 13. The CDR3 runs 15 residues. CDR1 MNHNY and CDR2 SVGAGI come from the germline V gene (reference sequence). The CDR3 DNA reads TGTGCCAGCACTCTGGGAGGGGTGCTCCCGGAGACCCAGTACTTC. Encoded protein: CASTLGGVLPETQYF.

CDR3 region: CASSRGNKGEKLFF. CDR3 DNA sequence: TGCGCCAGCAGCCGAGGAAATAAAGGTGAAAAACTGTTTTTT. The gene calls are TRBV5-1 and TRBJ1-4, with no clear D. Per germline, CDR1 SGHRS and CDR2 YFSETQ. The CDR3 runs 14 residues. V lost 4 bases, J lost 7 bases, and 14 bases lay in between.

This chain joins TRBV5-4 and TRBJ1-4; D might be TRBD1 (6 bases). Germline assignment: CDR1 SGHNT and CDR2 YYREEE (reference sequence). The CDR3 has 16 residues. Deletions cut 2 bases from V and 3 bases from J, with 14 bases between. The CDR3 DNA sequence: TGTGCCAGCAGCTTCGGCAGGGGAAGCCCTAATGAAAAACTGTTTTTT. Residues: CASSFGRGSPNEKLFF.

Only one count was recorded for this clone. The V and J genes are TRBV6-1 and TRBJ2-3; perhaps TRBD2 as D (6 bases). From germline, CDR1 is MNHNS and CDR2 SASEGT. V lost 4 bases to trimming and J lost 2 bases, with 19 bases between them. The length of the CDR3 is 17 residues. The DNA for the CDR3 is TGTGCCAGCAGTGGGCGGGTCATAGCGGTGAACACAGATACGCAGTATTTT. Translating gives CASSGRVIAVNTDTQYF.

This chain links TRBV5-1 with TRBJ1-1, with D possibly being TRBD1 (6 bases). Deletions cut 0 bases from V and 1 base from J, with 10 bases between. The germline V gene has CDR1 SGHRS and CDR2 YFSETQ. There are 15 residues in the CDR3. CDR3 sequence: CASSLVGQSNTEAFF. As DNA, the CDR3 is TGCGCCAGCAGCTTGGTTGGACAGTCGAACACTGAAGCTTTCTTT.

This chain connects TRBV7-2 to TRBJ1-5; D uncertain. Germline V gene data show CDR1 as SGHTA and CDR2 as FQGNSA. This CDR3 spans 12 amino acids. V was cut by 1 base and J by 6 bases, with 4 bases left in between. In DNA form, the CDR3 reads TGTGCCAGCAGCTTAGGAGCTCAGCCCCAGCATTTT. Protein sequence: CASSLGAQPQHF.

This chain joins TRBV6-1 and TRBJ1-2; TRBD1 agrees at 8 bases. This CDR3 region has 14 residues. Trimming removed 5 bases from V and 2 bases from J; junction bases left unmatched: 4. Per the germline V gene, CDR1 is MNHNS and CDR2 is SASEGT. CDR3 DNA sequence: TGTGCCAGCAGTCAATGGGACAGGAACTATGGCTACACCTTC. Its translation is CASSQWDRNYGYTF.

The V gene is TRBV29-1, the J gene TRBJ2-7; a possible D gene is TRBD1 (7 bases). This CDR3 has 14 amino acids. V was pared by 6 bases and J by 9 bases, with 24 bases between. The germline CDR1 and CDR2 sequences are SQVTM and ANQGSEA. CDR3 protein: CSVPTGQAGSTQYF. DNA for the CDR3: TGCAGCGTGCCCACTGGACAGGCGGGGTCCACGCAGTACTTC.

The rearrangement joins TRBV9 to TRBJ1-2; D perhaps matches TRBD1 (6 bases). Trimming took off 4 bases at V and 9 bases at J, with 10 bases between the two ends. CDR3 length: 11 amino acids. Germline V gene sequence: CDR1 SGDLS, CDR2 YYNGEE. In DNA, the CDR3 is TGTGCCAGCAGCCAGGGACAACGCTACACCTTC. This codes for CASSQGQRYTF.

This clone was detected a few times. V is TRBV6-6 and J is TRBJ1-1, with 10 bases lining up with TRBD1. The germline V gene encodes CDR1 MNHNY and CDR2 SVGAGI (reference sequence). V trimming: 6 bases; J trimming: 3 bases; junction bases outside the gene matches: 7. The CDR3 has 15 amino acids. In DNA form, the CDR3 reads TGTGCCAGCAGATTCGCGGGACAGGGGTACACTGAAGCTTTCTTT. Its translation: CASRFAGQGYTEAFF.